This T cell receptor (beta chain) was captured in a study of blood T cell repertoires in COVID-19. Study at large: Sites in the United States, Italy and Spain provided acute and convalescent COVID-19 samples.

The CDR3 contains 14 residues. The germline CDR1 and CDR2 sequences are SGHRS and YFSETQ. V lost 3 bases and J lost 1, with 9 bases in between. Assay: immunoSEQ multiplex PCR; the TCRdb copy retains only in-frame clones and omits some. The sample yields approximately 150,000 clones, approximately 84% seen once. The sequencing input was peripheral blood. The TCR originated in a woman aged 80 or over with acute or convalescent COVID-19. The J gene is TRBJ2-3, the V gene TRBV5-1; D remains ambiguous. This chain's CDR3 is CASSSGWGTDTQYF. CDR3 in DNA: TGCGCCAGCAGCTCCGGGTGGGGCACAGATACGCAGTATTTT.